This T cell receptor beta chain was identified in a study of T cells in Graves' hyperthyroidism and ophthalmopathy. Whole-study results and caveats: Peripheral blood also featured most of the thyroid clonotypes expanded above 0.001.

It was RNA transcripts that yielded the amplified TCR beta CDR3 regions. The TCR CDR3 first-round RT-PCR relied on the HTBI primer set. In TCRdb, the multiplex PCR reads were re-called with MiXCR into one record per CDR3 protein. In the table there are 600,000 or so distinct CDR3 sequences, about a sixth of which are singletons. The PBMCs studied were ones that came from 10 ml fresh peripheral blood. This clonotype was seen at least ten times. Its antigen is currently unknown. V shed 0 bases, J shed 1 base, and the junction held 4 bases outside the gene matches. Looked up from germline, CDR1 is DFQATT and CDR2 is SNEGSKA (reference sequence). The CDR3 runs to 15 residues.

This TCR was recovered from a woman younger than 45 with Graves' hyperthyroidism. What was sequenced was blood. V and J are TRBV20-1 and TRBJ2-7; 9 bases line up with TRBD2. CDR3 nucleotides: TGCAGTGCTAGAGATAGGCGGGAGGGTTCCTACGAGCAGTACTTC. Residues: CSARDRREGSYEQYF.